Presented here are 26 T cell receptor beta chains from one specimen sequenced in a study of blood T cells in healthy people across ages. Then a second PCR, running about 6 to 11 cycles, was carried out with a sample-barcoded 5' primer and a J-beta primer mix. From the 5' RACE reads, TCRdb called clonotypes with MiXCR, one entry per CDR3 protein. The data show roughly 1.5 million distinct CDR3 sequences, about 42% seen once. The material sequenced was blood. Receptor source: a woman aged 18-29 years in good health.

This clonotype turned up a few times. The chain has TRBV7-6 and TRBJ1-4, with D possibly TRBD1 on 5 matching bases. Germline loops: CDR1 SGHVS, CDR2 FNYEAQ. The CDR3 sequence is 16 residues long. V was trimmed by 1 base and J by 5 bases, leaving 14 bases between them. The CDR3: CASSLGAGTRNEKLFF. The CDR3 DNA reads as TGTGCCAGCAGCTTAGGAGCCGGGACGCGAAATGAAAAACTGTTTTTT.

A remark on this clonotype: The junction departs from the called germline gene at one end, perhaps through a read error. The chain is built from TRBV7-2 and TRBJ2-7, with D possibly TRBD1 on 7 matching bases. This CDR3 has 17 residues. Germline V gives CDR1 SGHTA, CDR2 FQGNSA. CDR3 DNA: TGTGCCAGCAGCTTAGGGCTCAGGGGGGCCCCCTCCTGCGAGCAGTACTTC. Its protein is CASSLGLRGAPSCEQYF.

The chain has TRBV28 and TRBJ2-6; 8 bases align to TRBD1. The CDR3 contains 14 residues. Trimming took 6 bases from V and 11 from J; bases not matched to a gene: 9. The germline CDR1 and CDR2 sequences are MDHEN and SYDVKM. The CDR3 is CASSSGQVLDVLTF. Here the CDR3 DNA reads TGTGCCAGCAGCTCGGGACAGGTATTAGACGTCCTGACTTTC.

This clonotype was seen more than once but under ten times. The J gene is TRBJ1-1, the V gene TRBV7-6; D perhaps matches TRBD1 (5 bases). V dropped 2 bases and J dropped 6 bases, with 13 bases sitting between them. CDR1 SGHVS and CDR2 FNYEAQ come from the germline V gene. CDR3 length: 14 residues. The CDR3 DNA follows: TGTGCCAGCAGCTTAAGGAGTCGGGGCCCTGAAGCTTTCTTT. Encoded protein: CASSLRSRGPEAFF. The full variable domain, rest sourced from reference TRBV7-6 and TRBJ1-1, is GAGVSQSPRYKVTKRGQDVALRCDPISGHVSLYWYRQALGQGPEFLTYFNYEAQQDKSGLPNDRFSAERPEGSISTLTIQRTEQRDSAMYRCASSLRSRGPEAFFGQGTRLTVV.

This clonotype was seen more than once but under ten times. The V call is TRBV25-1, the J call TRBJ2-5; D is ambiguous. Trimming cost V 8 bases and J 2 bases, with 6 bases left between them. The CDR3 consists of 11 residues. Germline lookup yields CDR1 MGHDK and CDR2 SYGVNS. The CDR3 protein is CASARQETQYF. The CDR3 DNA follows: TGTGCCAGCGCCCGACAAGAGACCCAGTACTTC.

This chain uses TRBV7-9 with TRBJ1-2; D unresolved. Trimming took off 4 bases at V and 1 base at J, with 16 bases between the two ends. Germline V CDR1 and CDR2: SEHNR, FQNEAQ (reference sequence). The CDR3 consists of 16 residues. The CDR3 nucleotides read TGTGCCAGCAGCTATCGTGGCAGTCCCTATAACTATGGCTACACCTTC. This translates into CASSYRGSPYNYGYTF.

This clonotype came up a few times. The chain employs TRBV11-2 and TRBJ2-1; 7 bases line up with TRBD1. J gave up 4 bases and V 4 bases, and 7 bases lay outside the gene matches. The length of the CDR3 is 15 residues. CDR1 and CDR2 (germline): SGHAT, FQNNGV. The CDR3 nucleotides read TGTGCCAGCAGCTCCCAAGGGGGACAGTACAATGAGCAGTTCTTC. Translating gives CASSSQGGQYNEQFF.

This clonotype has only one observation. This chain uses TRBV20-1 with TRBJ1-5; D unresolved. In germline, CDR1 is DFQATT, CDR2 SNEGSKA (reference sequence). The CDR3 is 13 amino acids. The V gene lost 6 bases and the J gene lost 7 bases, with 16 bases spanning the gap. CDR3: CSAQPSFGQPQHF. The CDR3 nucleotides are TGCAGTGCGCAGCCCTCTTTTGGCCAGCCCCAGCATTTT.

On this clonotype: A read error may account for a junction end that differs from germline. V and J are TRBV3-1 and TRBJ1-5; the D gene is possibly TRBD1 (6 bases). The CDR3 consists of 13 residues. The germline V gene has CDR1 LGHDT and CDR2 YNNKEL (reference sequence). The CDR3 loop is CARSPRAQGPQHF. The CDR3 DNA reads TGTGCCAGAAGCCCCAGAGCACAGGGTCCCCAGCATTTT.

This chain links TRBV9 with TRBJ2-4, with D unresolved. This CDR3 is built from 14 residues. The V and J ends lost 1 base and 13 bases respectively, with 18 bases between them. Germline CDR1 and CDR2: SGDLS and YYNGEE. The CDR3 reads CASSVNKLYNEQYF. For the CDR3, the DNA is TGTGCCAGCAGCGTAAACAAGTTATACAATGAGCAGTACTTC.

The chain links TRBV15 to TRBJ2-1, with D perhaps matching TRBD1 (6 bases). Germline values: CDR1 LNHNV, CDR2 YYDKDF (reference sequence). Trimming stripped 0 bases from V and 5 bases from J, with 14 bases between. There are 16 residues in the CDR3. The CDR3 nucleotides read TGTGCCACCAGCAGAGATCGTCAGGGGCTACACAATGAGCAGTTCTTC. It codes for CATSRDRQGLHNEQFF.

To note about this clonotype: A clone one base away is much larger, so this may be a read error. V usage is TRBV6-5 and J usage is TRBJ1-2, with D hard to call. CDR3 length: 14 amino acids. The ends were cut back, 0 bases at V and 10 bases at J, with 15 bases in the middle. Per the germline V gene, CDR1 is MNHEY and CDR2 is SVGAGI. Written as DNA, the CDR3 is TGTGCCAGCAGTTACTCGAACAGTGAACCAGACTACACCTTC. Its protein product is CASSYSNSEPDYTF.

This rearrangement joins TRBV20-1 to TRBJ1-4; D uncertain. In germline, CDR1 is DFQATT, CDR2 SNEGSKA (reference sequence). The ends were cut back, 2 bases at V and 3 bases at J, with 16 bases in the middle. This CDR3 is built from 16 residues. The CDR3 nucleotides read TGCAGTGCTAGATGGGTCGGCAGGACCTCTAATGAAAAACTGTTTTTT. This gives the protein CSARWVGRTSNEKLFF.

V is TRBV9 and J is TRBJ2-1; perhaps TRBD2 as D (6 bases). Trimming took off 4 bases at V and 3 bases at J, with 17 bases between the two ends. Germline V CDR1 and CDR2: SGDLS, YYNGEE. The CDR3 is 16 amino acids. CDR3 coding DNA: TGTGCCAGCAGCACTTCCTTAGCGGAGCTCTACAATGAGCAGTTCTTC. Encoded protein: CASSTSLAELYNEQFF. Drawing the rest from reference TRBV9 and TRBJ2-1, the complete variable domain is DSGVTQTPKHLITATGQRVTLRCSPRSGDLSVYWYQQSLDQGLQFLIQYYNGEERAKGNILERFSAQQFPDLHSELNLSSLELGDSALYFCASSTSLAELYNEQFFGPGTRLTVL.

This clonotype was found many times. The chain joins TRBV6-6 to TRBJ1-2, with TRBD1 identical over 12 bases. Germline CDR1 MNHNY, CDR2 SVGAGI (reference sequence). The trim removed 4 bases at V and 7 bases at J, leaving 7 bases unmatched. The CDR3 runs 15 residues. The CDR3 nucleotides read TGTGCCAGCAGTTCTGCGGGACAGGGGGCAGGTGGCTACACCTTC. Translating gives CASSSAGQGAGGYTF.

The chain is built from TRBV30 and TRBJ2-1; D is ambiguous. V gave up 4 bases and J gave up 6 bases, with 10 bases separating them. The CDR3 is made up of 12 amino acids. Germline CDR1 is GTSNPN and CDR2 is SVGIG (reference sequence). Here the CDR3 DNA reads TGTGCCTGGAACTTGAAGGGCAATGAGCAGTTCTTC. Translating it yields CAWNLKGNEQFF.

This rearrangement joins TRBV6-5 to TRBJ2-5; a possible D gene is TRBD2 (6 bases). This CDR3 contains 15 residues. Germline CDR1 and CDR2: MNHEY and SVGAGI. V dropped 5 bases and J dropped 2 bases, with 15 bases sitting between them. The CDR3 region is CASSTLLAGQETQYF. The DNA for the CDR3 is TGTGCCAGCAGTACCCTCCTCGCGGGGCAAGAGACCCAGTACTTC.

This clonotype was observed a single time. This chain uses TRBV29-1 with TRBJ2-1, with D unresolved. This CDR3 contains 14 residues. Trimming removed 6 bases from V and 0 bases from J, with 12 bases in between. The germline gives CDR1 SQVTM, CDR2 ANQGSEA. The CDR3 DNA reads as TGCAGCGTCGCGGTCCAAAACTCCTACAATGAGCAGTTCTTC. Residues: CSVAVQNSYNEQFF.

This sequence joins TRBV20-1 and TRBJ1-2; the D is unclear. Trimming took off 6 bases at V and 1 base at J, with 12 bases between the two ends. This CDR3 region has 13 residues. Per germline, CDR1 DFQATT and CDR2 SNEGSKA (reference sequence). For the CDR3, the DNA is TGCAGTGCCATCCGGACGGATAACTATGGCTACACCTTC. Its translation: CSAIRTDNYGYTF.

This clonotype was counted many times. The chain couples TRBV4-3 to TRBJ1-6; D is uncertain. V was cut by 0 bases and J by 7 bases, with 7 bases left in between. This CDR3 has 14 amino acids. Germline CDR1 and CDR2: LGHNA and YSLEER. This CDR3 reads CASSQDLTNSPLHF. The CDR3, as DNA: TGCGCCAGCAGCCAAGATTTGACCAATTCACCCCTCCACTTT.

This clonotype occurred a few times. This rearrangement joins TRBV29-1 to TRBJ1-1, with D uncertain. V was clipped by 5 bases and J by 7 bases, with 11 bases between them. Germline V gives CDR1 SQVTM, CDR2 ANQGSEA. The CDR3 has 11 amino acids. The DNA of the CDR3 is TGCAGCGTTTACTCAGGAGGTGAAGCTTTCTTT. This sequence encodes CSVYSGGEAFF.

The chain employs TRBV6-2 or TRBV6-3 and TRBJ2-1; 11 nucleotides match TRBD1. Gene TRBJ2-7 matches the end of the DNA better, so the J call may be wrong. CDR3 length: 14 amino acids. Germline V lookup: CDR1 MNHEY, CDR2 SVGEGT. The CDR3 bases are TGTGCCAGTACCGGGACAGGGGGTTACAATGAGCAGTACTTC. The encoded protein is CASTGTGGYNEQYF.

This clonotype was picked up a small number of times. The rearrangement uses TRBV20-1 and TRBJ2-1; D is ambiguous. Trimming took off 5 bases at V and 4 bases at J, with 12 bases between the two ends. CDR1 and CDR2 (germline): DFQATT, SNEGSKA (reference sequence). There are 13 residues in the CDR3. Written as DNA, the CDR3 is TGCAGTGCTCAGGATACGAGATACAATGAGCAGTTCTTC. Residues: CSAQDTRYNEQFF.

The V call is TRBV29-1, the J call TRBJ1-1, with 10 bases identical to TRBD1. V gave up 6 bases and J gave up 5 bases; unmatched junction bases: 12. CDR1 is SQVTM and CDR2 is ANQGSEA in the germline V gene. The length of the CDR3 is 15 residues. The CDR3 protein is CSVLGTGVRGTEAFF. The CDR3 bases are TGCAGCGTGCTCGGGACAGGGGTAAGAGGGACTGAAGCTTTCTTT.

The J gene is TRBJ2-1, the V gene TRBV4-1, with TRBD1 matching 7 bases. Germline CDR1 and CDR2: MGHRA and YSYEKL. This CDR3 is 14 amino acids long. V gave up 3 bases and J gave up 8 bases; unmatched junction bases: 7. The CDR3 spells CASSQAQGSDEQFF. The CDR3 nucleotides read TGCGCCAGCAGCCAGGCACAGGGGAGCGATGAGCAGTTCTTC.

The chain combines TRBV11-2 with TRBJ2-1, with D possibly TRBD2 on 6 matching bases. Germline assignment: CDR1 SGHAT and CDR2 FQNNGV. V lost 3 bases, J lost 10 bases, and 16 bases lay in between. The CDR3 consists of 14 residues. The CDR3 region is CASSLGQAGNEQFF. The CDR3 coding sequence is TGTGCCAGCAGCTTGGGCCAAGCGGGTAACGAGCAGTTCTTC. Complete variable domain (other parts from reference TRBV11-2 and TRBJ2-1): EAGVAQSPRYKIIEKRQSVAFWCNPISGHATLYWYQQILGQGPKLLIQFQNNGVVDDSQLPKDRFSAERLKGVDSTLKIQPAKLEDSAVYLCASSLGQAGNEQFFGPGTRLTVL.